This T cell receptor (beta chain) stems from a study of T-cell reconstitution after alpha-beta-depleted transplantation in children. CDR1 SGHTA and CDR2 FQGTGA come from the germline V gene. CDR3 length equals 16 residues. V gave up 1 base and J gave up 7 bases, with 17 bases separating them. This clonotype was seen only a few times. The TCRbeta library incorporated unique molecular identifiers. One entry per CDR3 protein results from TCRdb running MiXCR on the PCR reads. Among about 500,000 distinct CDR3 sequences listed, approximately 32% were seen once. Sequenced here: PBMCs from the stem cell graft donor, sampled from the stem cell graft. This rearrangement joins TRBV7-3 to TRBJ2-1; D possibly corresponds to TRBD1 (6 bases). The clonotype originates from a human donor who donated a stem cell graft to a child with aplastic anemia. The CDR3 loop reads CASSLNGNRAGNEQFF. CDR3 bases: TGTGCCAGCAGCTTAAACGGAAACAGGGCTGGGAATGAGCAGTTCTTC. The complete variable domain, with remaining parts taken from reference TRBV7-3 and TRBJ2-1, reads GAGVSQTPSNKVTEKGKYVELRCDPISGHTALYWYRQSLGQGPEFLIYFQGTGAADDSGLPNDRFFAVRPEGSVSTLKIQRTERGDSAVYLCASSLNGNRAGNEQFFGPGTRLTVL.